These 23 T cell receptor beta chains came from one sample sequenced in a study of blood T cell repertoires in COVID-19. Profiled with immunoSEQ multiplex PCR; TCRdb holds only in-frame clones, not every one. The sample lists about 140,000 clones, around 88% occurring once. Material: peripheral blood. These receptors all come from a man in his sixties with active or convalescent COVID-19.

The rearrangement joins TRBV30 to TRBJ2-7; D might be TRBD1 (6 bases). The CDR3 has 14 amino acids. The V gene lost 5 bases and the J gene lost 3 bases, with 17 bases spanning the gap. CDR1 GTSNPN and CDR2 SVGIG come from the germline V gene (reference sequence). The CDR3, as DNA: TGTGCCTGGGGAGGACAGTCGCCGGTCTACGAGCAGTACTTC. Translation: CAWGGQSPVYEQYF.

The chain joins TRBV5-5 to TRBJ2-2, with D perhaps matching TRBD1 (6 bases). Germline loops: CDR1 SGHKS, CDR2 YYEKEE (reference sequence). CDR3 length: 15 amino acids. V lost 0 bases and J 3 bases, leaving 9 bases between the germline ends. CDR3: CASSLGGRDTGELFF. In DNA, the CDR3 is TGTGCCAGCAGCTTGGGGGGGCGAGACACCGGGGAGCTGTTTTTT.

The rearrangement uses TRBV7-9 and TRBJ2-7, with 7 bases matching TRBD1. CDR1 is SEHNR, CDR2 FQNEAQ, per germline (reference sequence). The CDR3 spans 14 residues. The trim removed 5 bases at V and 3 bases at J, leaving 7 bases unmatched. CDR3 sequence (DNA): TGTGCCAGCAGCCCCGGACAGGCCCTCTACGAGCAGTACTTC. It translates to CASSPGQALYEQYF.

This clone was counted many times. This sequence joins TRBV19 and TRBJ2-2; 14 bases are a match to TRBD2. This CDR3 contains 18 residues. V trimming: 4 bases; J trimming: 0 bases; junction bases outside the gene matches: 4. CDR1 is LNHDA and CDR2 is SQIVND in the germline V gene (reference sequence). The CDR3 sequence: CASSTGLAGGPNTGELFF. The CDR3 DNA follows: TGTGCCAGTAGTACCGGACTAGCGGGGGGCCCGAACACCGGGGAGCTGTTTTTT.

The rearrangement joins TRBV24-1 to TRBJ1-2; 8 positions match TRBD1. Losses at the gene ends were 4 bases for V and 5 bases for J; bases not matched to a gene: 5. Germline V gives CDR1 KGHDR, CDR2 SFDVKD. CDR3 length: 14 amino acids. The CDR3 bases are TGTGCCACCAGTGAGTCAGGGGGCGCGTATGGCTACACCTTC. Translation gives CATSESGGAYGYTF.

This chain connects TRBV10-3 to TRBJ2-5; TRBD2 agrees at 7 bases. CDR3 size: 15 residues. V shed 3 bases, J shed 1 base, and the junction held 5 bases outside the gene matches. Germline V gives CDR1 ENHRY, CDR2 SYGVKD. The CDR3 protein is CAISDVGGTQETQYF. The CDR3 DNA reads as TGTGCCATCAGTGATGTCGGGGGGACCCAAGAGACCCAGTACTTC.

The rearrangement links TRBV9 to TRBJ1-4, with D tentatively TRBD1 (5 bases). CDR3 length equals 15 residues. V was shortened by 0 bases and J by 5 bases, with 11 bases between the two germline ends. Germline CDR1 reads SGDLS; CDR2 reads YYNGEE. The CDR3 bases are TGTGCCAGCAGCGTAGCCGGCGGGGGGAATGAAAAACTGTTTTTT. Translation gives CASSVAGGGNEKLFF. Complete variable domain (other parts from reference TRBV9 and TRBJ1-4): DSGVTQTPKHLITATGQRVTLRCSPRSGDLSVYWYQQSLDQGLQFLIQYYNGEERAKGNILERFSAQQFPDLHSELNLSSLELGDSALYFCASSVAGGGNEKLFFGSGTQLSVL.

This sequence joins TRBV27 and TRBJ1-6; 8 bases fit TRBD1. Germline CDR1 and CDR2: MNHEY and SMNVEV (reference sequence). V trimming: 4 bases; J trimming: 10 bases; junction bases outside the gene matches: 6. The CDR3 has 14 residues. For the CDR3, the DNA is TGTGCCAGCAGTTCCAGGGGGCAAGAATCACCCCTCCACTTT. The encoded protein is CASSSRGQESPLHF.

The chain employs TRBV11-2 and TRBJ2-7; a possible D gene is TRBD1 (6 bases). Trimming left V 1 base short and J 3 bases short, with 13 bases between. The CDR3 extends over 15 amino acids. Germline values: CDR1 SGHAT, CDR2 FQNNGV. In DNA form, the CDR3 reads TGTGCCAGCAGCTTAGCACAGGGTGGGATCTACGAGCAGTACTTC. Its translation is CASSLAQGGIYEQYF.

CDR3 protein: CASSQNIEYGYTF. DNA of the CDR3: TGCGCCAGCAGCCAAAATATAGAGTATGGCTACACCTTC. The chain uses TRBV4-1 and TRBJ1-2; D remains ambiguous. This CDR3 has 13 residues. Germline V lookup: CDR1 MGHRA, CDR2 YSYEKL. Trimming stripped 2 bases from V and 5 bases from J, with 9 bases between.

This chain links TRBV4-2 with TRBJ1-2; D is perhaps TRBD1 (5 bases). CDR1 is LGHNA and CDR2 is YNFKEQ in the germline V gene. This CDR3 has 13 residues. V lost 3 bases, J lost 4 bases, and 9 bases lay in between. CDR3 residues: CASSQGQTYGYTF. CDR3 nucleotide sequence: TGTGCCAGCAGCCAGGGGCAAACCTATGGCTACACCTTC.

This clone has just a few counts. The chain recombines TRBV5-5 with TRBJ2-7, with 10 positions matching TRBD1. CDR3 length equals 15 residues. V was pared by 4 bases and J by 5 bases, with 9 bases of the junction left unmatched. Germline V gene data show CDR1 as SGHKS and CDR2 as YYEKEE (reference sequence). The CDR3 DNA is TGTGCCAGCAGCACCTTTCCCGGGACAGGGGACGAGCAGTACTTC. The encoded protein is CASSTFPGTGDEQYF.

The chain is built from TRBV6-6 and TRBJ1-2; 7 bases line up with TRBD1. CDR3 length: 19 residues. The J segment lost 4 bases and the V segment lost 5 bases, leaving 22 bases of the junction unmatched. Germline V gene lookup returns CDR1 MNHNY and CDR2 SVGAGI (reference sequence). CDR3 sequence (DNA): TGTGCCAGCAGTCCACCAGTGCATACTACGTTGGGACAGACCTATGGCTACACCTTC. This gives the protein CASSPPVHTTLGQTYGYTF.

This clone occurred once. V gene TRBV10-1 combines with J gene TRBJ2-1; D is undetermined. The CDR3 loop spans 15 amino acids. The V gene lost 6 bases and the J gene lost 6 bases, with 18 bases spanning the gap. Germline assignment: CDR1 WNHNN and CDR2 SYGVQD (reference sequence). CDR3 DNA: TGCGCCAGCAGGAGATTCCGAGGTGTGGGCAATGAGCAGTTCTTC. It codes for CASRRFRGVGNEQFF.

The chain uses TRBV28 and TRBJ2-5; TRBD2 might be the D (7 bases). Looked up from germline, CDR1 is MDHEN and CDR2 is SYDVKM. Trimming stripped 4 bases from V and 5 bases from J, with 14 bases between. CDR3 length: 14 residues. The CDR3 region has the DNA TGTGCCAGCAGTTCCCGAGAGGGGGGGGAGACCCAGTACTTC. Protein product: CASSSREGGETQYF.

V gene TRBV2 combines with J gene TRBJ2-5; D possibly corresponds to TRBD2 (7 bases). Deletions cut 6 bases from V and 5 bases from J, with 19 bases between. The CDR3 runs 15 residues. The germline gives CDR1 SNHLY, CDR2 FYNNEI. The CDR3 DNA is TGTGCCAGCAGGAGACGGGGGGCGTTTGGGGAGACCCAGTACTTC. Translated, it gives CASRRRGAFGETQYF. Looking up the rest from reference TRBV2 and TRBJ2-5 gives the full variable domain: EPEVTQTPSHQVTQMGQEVILRCVPISNHLYFYWYRQILGQKVEFLVSFYNNEISEKSEIFDDQFSVERPDGSNFTLKIRSTKLEDSAMYFCASRRRGAFGETQYFGPGTRLLVL.

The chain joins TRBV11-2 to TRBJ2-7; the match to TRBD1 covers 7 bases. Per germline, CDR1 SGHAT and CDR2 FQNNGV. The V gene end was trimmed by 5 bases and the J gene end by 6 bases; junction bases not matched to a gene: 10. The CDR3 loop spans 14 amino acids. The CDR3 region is CASSTGQEVGEQYF. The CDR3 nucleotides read TGTGCCAGCAGCACTGGACAGGAGGTTGGCGAGCAGTACTTC.

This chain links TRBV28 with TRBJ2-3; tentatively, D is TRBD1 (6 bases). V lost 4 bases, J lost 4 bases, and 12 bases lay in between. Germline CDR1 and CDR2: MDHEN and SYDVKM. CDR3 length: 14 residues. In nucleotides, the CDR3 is TGTGCCAGCAGTTCAACAGGGAGCGCAGATACGCAGTATTTT. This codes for CASSSTGSADTQYF.

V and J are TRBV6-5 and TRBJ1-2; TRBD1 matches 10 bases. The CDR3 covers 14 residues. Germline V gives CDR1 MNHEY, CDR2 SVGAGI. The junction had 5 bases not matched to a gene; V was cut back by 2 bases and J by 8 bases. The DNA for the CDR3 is TGTGCCAGCAGTTACCCGACAGGGGGCGGAGGCTACACCTTC. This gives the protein CASSYPTGGGGYTF.

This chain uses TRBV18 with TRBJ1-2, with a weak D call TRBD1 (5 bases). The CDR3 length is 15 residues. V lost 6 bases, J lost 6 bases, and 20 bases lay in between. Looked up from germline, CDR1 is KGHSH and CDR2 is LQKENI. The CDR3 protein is CASSYQPGGKDGYTF. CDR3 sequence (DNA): TGTGCCAGCTCGTATCAGCCGGGGGGGAAGGATGGCTACACCTTC.

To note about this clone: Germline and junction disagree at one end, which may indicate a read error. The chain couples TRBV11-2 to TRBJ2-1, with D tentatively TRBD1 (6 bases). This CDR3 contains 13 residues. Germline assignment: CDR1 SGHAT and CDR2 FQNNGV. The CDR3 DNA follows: TGTGCCAGCAGCCCCACCCCCGCAGGGGTCGGACTCTTC. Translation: CASSPTPAGVGLF.

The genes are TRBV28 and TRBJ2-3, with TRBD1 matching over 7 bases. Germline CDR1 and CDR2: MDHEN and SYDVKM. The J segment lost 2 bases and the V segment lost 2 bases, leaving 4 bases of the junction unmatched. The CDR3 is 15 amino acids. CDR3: CASSLPGQNTDTQYF. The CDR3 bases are TGTGCCAGCAGTTTACCGGGACAGAACACAGATACGCAGTATTTT.

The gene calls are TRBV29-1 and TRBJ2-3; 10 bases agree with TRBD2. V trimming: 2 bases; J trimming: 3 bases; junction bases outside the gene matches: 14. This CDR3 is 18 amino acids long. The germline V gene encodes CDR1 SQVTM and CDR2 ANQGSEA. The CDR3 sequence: CSVEPTSGTDTGTDTQYF. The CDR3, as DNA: TGCAGCGTTGAACCAACTAGCGGGACAGACACGGGGACAGATACGCAGTATTTT.